This T cell receptor beta chain was identified during a study of blood T cells in healthy people across ages. Turning to the study itself: Per every two T cells, about one barcoded beta molecule was captured by template switching.

Peripheral blood from each donor was collected in a volume of approximately 10 milliliters. Each sample provided at least 6 micrograms of extracted total RNA. In this sample, this clonotype turned up a few times. Its antigen is as yet unknown. The CDR3 has 15 residues. The V end was cut by 5 bases, the J end by 4 bases, with 18 bases between. CDR1 is SGHRS, CDR2 YFSETQ, per germline. Next came a second PCR, run for about 7 to 11 cycles, which used a sample-barcoded 5' primer along with a J-beta primer mix. Via MiXCR, TCRdb re-called the 5' RACE reads, giving one row per CDR3 protein. Here the sample spans around 800,000 distinct CDR3 sequences, about 45% being singletons. Study-wide results and limits: Estimates based on one million T cells were treated as lower bounds.

Sequenced material: blood. The chain has TRBV5-1 and TRBJ1-1, with D perhaps TRBD1 (5 bases). The source is an elderly man in good health. CDR3 sequence reads: CASSQLGAGSTEAFF. In nucleotides, the CDR3 is TGCGCCAGCAGTCAGCTCGGGGCCGGTAGCACTGAAGCTTTCTTT.